The 2 T cell receptor beta chains reported below all come from one sample, sequenced in a study of T cells after yellow fever vaccination. TCRdb redid the calling of the 5' RACE reads with MiXCR, one entry per CDR3 protein. The table shows some 390,000 distinct CDR3 sequences, with roughly 20% occurring only once. This sample comprised PBMCs, obtained before the yellow fever booster vaccination. The receptors here all came from a young man who received the YFV17D yellow fever vaccine.

J is TRBJ2-2 and V is TRBV11-2, with D perhaps given as TRBD1 or TRBD2 (5 bases each). Germline V gives CDR1 SGHAT, CDR2 FQNNGV. Trimming stripped 1 base from V and 0 bases from J, with 9 bases between. The CDR3 consists of 16 residues. CDR3 sequence reads: CASSLVGAANTGELFF. In DNA, the CDR3 is TGTGCCAGCAGCTTAGTCGGGGCAGCGAACACCGGGGAGCTGTTTTTT.

This chain joins TRBV5-6 and TRBJ2-5; 12 bases agree with TRBD1. V gave up 4 bases and J gave up 5 bases; unmatched junction bases: 6. This CDR3 spans 15 amino acids. Germline lookup yields CDR1 SGHDT and CDR2 YYEEEE. CDR3 loop: CASSIGTGGRETQYF. Written as DNA, the CDR3 is TGTGCCAGCAGCATCGGGACAGGGGGCAGGGAGACCCAGTACTTC. Full variable domain (outside the CDR3, taken from reference TRBV5-6 and TRBJ2-5): DAGVTQSPTHLIKTRGQQVTLRCSPKSGHDTVSWYQQALGQGPQFIFQYYEEEERQRGNFPDRFSGHQFPNYSSELNVNALLLGDSALYLCASSIGTGGRETQYFGPGTRLLVL.